These T cell receptor beta chains were read from a single sample in a study of T cell responses to AZD1222 COVID-19 vaccine. TCRdb's copy holds only in-frame clones and misses some; the assay was immunoSEQ multiplex PCR. This table has about 99,000 clones, approximately 90% appearing once. Sequenced material: peripheral blood, taken 28 days after the second AZD1222 dose. All receptors come from an adult who received the AZD1222 COVID-19 vaccine. Both conserved end residues are part of each CDR3. Each record gives: clone size, V gene, J gene, D gene, CDR3 DNA, CDR3 protein. The D gene is left open where the match is weak. The listing skips clone size in some rows; elsewhere it reads once, few, many or a size class.

NA	TRBV28	TRBJ1-1	TRBD1	TGTGCCAGCAGTTCCATGACAGGGGGCATCACTGAAGCTTTCTTT	CASSSMTGGITEAFF
NA	TRBV28	TRBJ1-1	NA	TGTGCCAGCAGTCAACAACTGAACACTGAAGCTTTCTTT	CASSQQLNTEAFF
NA	TRBV4-1	TRBJ2-1	TRBD2	TGCGCCAGCAGCCTCGGACTAGCGGGCGTGAATGAGCAGTTCTTC	CASSLGLAGVNEQFF
many	TRBV27	TRBJ1-5	NA	TGTGCCAGCAGTCCACTGAATGGCAATCAGCCCCAGCATTTT	CASSPLNGNQPQHF
NA	TRBV9	TRBJ2-1	TRBD2	TGTGCCAGCAGCACTCCGGGACTAGGGAAACCCTACAATGAGCAGTTCTTC	CASSTPGLGKPYNEQFF
NA	TRBV18	TRBJ1-1	NA	TGTGCCAGCTCACCACCGACAGGGAACACTGAAGCTTTCTTT	CASSPPTGNTEAFF
NA	TRBV2	TRBJ1-2	NA	TGTGCCAGCAATGGGATTTACTACACCTTC	CASNGIYYTF
NA	TRBV6-6	TRBJ1-1	NA	TGTGCCAGCACCCGGGACGGAGAAGCTTTCTTT	CASTRDGEAFF
NA	TRBV18	TRBJ1-4	TRBD1	TGTGCCAGCTCACCACCCGGACAGGAAAATGAAAAACTGTTTTTT	CASSPPGQENEKLFF
once	TRBV4-1	TRBJ2-1	TRBD2	TGCGCCAGCAGGCCGGTTGGGCGGGGGAATAACAATGAGCAGTTCTTC	CASRPVGRGNNNEQFF
once	TRBV27	TRBJ2-7	NA	TGTGCCAGCAGTTTATCAAGGACCTACGAGCAGTACTTC	CASSLSRTYEQYF